Listed here are 9 T cell receptor beta chains from one sample, sequenced in a study of early T cells in non-severe SARS-CoV-2 infection. In TCRdb, the 5' RACE reads were re-called with MiXCR into one record per CDR3 protein. Among more than 90,000 distinct CDR3 sequences listed, approximately 11% were seen once. The specimen was whole blood. The receptors here all came from an adult who was a healthcare worker with PCR-confirmed SARS-CoV-2 infection or an uninfected control (not recorded which).

This clonotype has only a few counts. The chain recombines TRBV6-6 with TRBJ1-2; possible D gene TRBD1, 6 bases. Germline CDR1 and CDR2: MNHNY and SVGAGI (reference sequence). The CDR3 has 14 residues. The germline V and J ends were trimmed by 2 bases and 4 bases, with 11 bases remaining between them. The CDR3, as DNA: TGTGCCAGCAGTTACGAAGGACAGTTCTATGGCTACACCTTC. Residues: CASSYEGQFYGYTF.

The chain recombines TRBV2 with TRBJ2-1, with D uncertain. V lost 4 bases and J 9 bases, leaving 7 bases between the germline ends. The CDR3 extends over 11 amino acids. Germline-derived CDR1 and CDR2 are SNHLY and FYNNEI. CDR3 sequence (DNA): TGTGCCAGCAGTGTAGGGTTTGAGCAGTTCTTC. Amino acid sequence: CASSVGFEQFF.

This clonotype was counted a few times. This chain joins TRBV28 and TRBJ1-1, with D perhaps matching TRBD1 (6 bases). Germline assignment: CDR1 MDHEN and CDR2 SYDVKM. V lost 6 bases and J lost 2, with 13 bases in between. The CDR3 runs to 14 residues. The CDR3 DNA sequence: TGTGCCAGCAGCTCAGGGGACATCAACACTGAAGCTTTCTTT. Encoded protein: CASSSGDINTEAFF.

Ten or more counts support this clonotype. This sequence joins TRBV5-1 and TRBJ2-3; D gene unclear. V lost 0 bases, J lost 3 bases, and 8 bases lay in between. Looked up from germline, CDR1 is SGHRS and CDR2 is YFSETQ. The CDR3 runs to 14 residues. The CDR3 DNA sequence: TGCGCCAGCAGCTTGGAGAAAGGGACAGATACGCAGTATTTT. It specifies CASSLEKGTDTQYF.

The chain has TRBV6-5 and TRBJ1-4; D is ambiguous. This CDR3 is 15 amino acids long. Trimming stripped 2 bases from V and 2 bases from J, with 9 bases between. The germline gives CDR1 MNHEY, CDR2 SVGAGI. The CDR3 coding sequence is TGTGCCAGCAGTTACCGGAGAGGGACTAATGAAAAACTGTTTTTT. Translated: CASSYRRGTNEKLFF.

This clonotype was seen a handful of times. The chain employs TRBV6-5 and TRBJ1-1; unclear D gene. Trimming left V 0 bases short and J 1 base short, with 6 bases between. The CDR3 consists of 14 residues. Germline CDR1 is MNHEY and CDR2 is SVGAGI. The CDR3 DNA sequence: TGTGCCAGCAGTTACTCGGTATCGAACACTGAAGCTTTCTTT. Amino acid sequence: CASSYSVSNTEAFF.

This chain connects TRBV24-1 to TRBJ2-7; 9 nucleotides align to TRBD2. V shed 1 base, J shed 4 bases, and the junction held 10 bases outside the gene matches. CDR1 and CDR2 from the germline V gene are KGHDR and SFDVKD. The CDR3 is made up of 17 amino acids. The CDR3 DNA reads as TGTGCCACCAGTGATTTCATTCAGTCTAGCGGGACGTACGAGCAGTACTTC. Translation gives CATSDFIQSSGTYEQYF.

The CDR3 reads CASSQGSVQGTIYF. In DNA form, the CDR3 reads TGCGCCAGCAGCCAAGGGTCGGTACAGGGGACCATATATTTT. The gene calls are TRBV4-1 and TRBJ1-3; TRBD1 agrees at 7 bases. Germline assignment: CDR1 MGHRA and CDR2 YSYEKL. Trimming took 1 base from V and 10 from J; bases not matched to a gene: 7. The CDR3 sequence is 14 residues long.

This clonotype appeared a few times. The chain employs TRBV12-3 or TRBV12-4 and TRBJ1-1; a possible D gene is TRBD1 (5 bases). The CDR3 is 13 residues long. Trimming stripped 6 bases from V and 4 bases from J, with 12 bases between. Here the CDR3 reads CASREGRTTEAFF. CDR3 sequence (DNA): TGTGCCAGCAGGGAGGGGAGGACCACTGAAGCTTTCTTT.